Each of the 13 T cell receptor beta chains below was sequenced from the same sample in a study of identifying expanded T cells in peripheral blood. Data came from immunoSEQ multiplex PCR; TCRdb stores just in-frame clones and leaves some out. Of tens of thousands of clones listed, 80% to 85% are singletons. Sequencing input: blood. All receptors derive from a person between 18 and 70 years old in good health.

The rearrangement links TRBV28 to TRBJ2-4; 8 nucleotides line up with TRBD1. The CDR3 consists of 18 residues. Germline lookup yields CDR1 MDHEN and CDR2 SYDVKM. The J segment lost 0 bases and the V segment lost 5 bases, leaving 12 bases of the junction unmatched. CDR3 in DNA: TGTGCCAGCAGTCAATTCGGACAGGGCGAATTAGCCAAAAACATTCAGTACTTC. It translates to CASSQFGQGELAKNIQYF.

This clone has a handful of counts. The gene calls are TRBV9 and TRBJ2-1; D may match TRBD1 or TRBD2 (5 bases each). Germline assignment: CDR1 SGDLS and CDR2 YYNGEE. CDR3 length: 13 residues. The V and J ends lost 3 bases and 12 bases respectively, with 16 bases between them. The chain's CDR3 is CASSAGTSKVQFF. DNA for the CDR3: TGTGCCAGCAGCGCCGGGACCTCTAAGGTGCAGTTCTTC.

The V gene is TRBV4-1, the J gene TRBJ2-5; D assignment may be TRBD1 or TRBD2 (5 bases each). Trimming removed 2 bases from V and 3 bases from J, with 10 bases in between. CDR1 and CDR2 (germline): MGHRA, YSYEKL. This CDR3 is built from 14 residues. CDR3 residues: CASSQRQGEETQYF. In DNA, the CDR3 is TGCGCCAGCAGCCAAAGGCAGGGAGAAGAGACCCAGTACTTC.

The gene calls are TRBV6-6 and TRBJ2-2; 7 nucleotides align to TRBD2. Germline V gene data show CDR1 as MNHNY and CDR2 as SVGAGI (reference sequence). The V gene end was trimmed by 0 bases and the J gene end by 5 bases; junction bases not matched to a gene: 6. The CDR3 runs to 16 residues. The DNA of the CDR3 is TGTGCCAGCAGTTACTCAGGAGGGAGGGGAACCGGGGAGCTGTTTTTT. Its protein product is CASSYSGGRGTGELFF.

In this sample, this clone turned up a few times. This chain joins TRBV7-8 and TRBJ2-5, with TRBD2 identical over 15 bases. CDR1 and CDR2 (germline): SGHVS, FQNEAQ. This CDR3 contains 20 residues. V shed 2 bases and J 2 bases; nucleotides not matched to a gene: 12. The CDR3 sequence: CASSLLGTSGRRRGQETQYF. CDR3 nucleotides: TGTGCCAGCAGCTTACTTGGGACTAGCGGGAGGAGGAGGGGGCAAGAGACCCAGTACTTC.

V is TRBV12-5 and J is TRBJ2-7; no clear D gene. Germline lookup yields CDR1 LGHNT and CDR2 FRNRAP. This CDR3 comprises 13 residues. V was clipped by 7 bases and J by 2 bases, with 12 bases between them. The CDR3 spells CASAHGETYEQYF. The CDR3 DNA follows: TGTGCTAGTGCCCATGGCGAAACCTACGAGCAGTACTTC.

The chain is built from TRBV25-1 and TRBJ2-1; TRBD1 or TRBD2 may be the D gene (5 bases each). V dropped 2 bases and J dropped 14 bases, with 19 bases sitting between them. Germline CDR1 MGHDK, CDR2 SYGVNS. This CDR3 is 14 amino acids long. The CDR3 region is CASSEPGPTAGEFF. In DNA form, the CDR3 reads TGTGCCAGCAGTGAACCGGGACCCACTGCGGGCGAGTTCTTC.

A note on this clone: The junction does not match germline at one end; this may be a read error. V and J are TRBV7-7 and TRBJ2-3, with D possibly matching TRBD1 (5 bases). The V gene's germline CDR1 is SSHAT and CDR2 FNYEAQ (reference sequence). The CDR3 loop spans 13 amino acids. The CDR3 protein is CASSFRETDTQYF. The CDR3 region has the DNA TGTGCTAGCAGCTTCAGGGAAACAGATACGCAGTATTTT.

There are a few counts of this clone. V gene TRBV7-9 combines with J gene TRBJ2-1, with D possibly TRBD2 on 5 matching bases. This CDR3 spans 14 amino acids. V was cut by 1 base and J by 5 bases, with 9 bases left in between. Germline CDR1 SEHNR, CDR2 FQNEAQ (reference sequence). CDR3 bases: TGTGCCAGCAGCTTAGAGAGGGCCCACAATGAGCAGTTCTTC. Translation: CASSLERAHNEQFF.

V and J are TRBV7-2 and TRBJ2-1, with 7 bases aligning to TRBD1. CDR1 is SGHTA, CDR2 FQGNSA, per germline. The CDR3 runs to 14 residues. The V gene end was trimmed by 4 bases and the J gene end by 7 bases; junction bases not matched to a gene: 7. CDR3 sequence: CASSSTGVSNEQFF. CDR3 nucleotides: TGTGCCAGCAGCTCTACAGGGGTTTCAAATGAGCAGTTCTTC.

The chain uses TRBV19 and TRBJ2-3; D gene ambiguous. Between the trimmed V and J ends, which lost 3 bases and 0 bases, there was a span of 13 bases. Germline V gene data show CDR1 as LNHDA and CDR2 as SQIVND (reference sequence). This CDR3 has 16 amino acids. The CDR3 nucleotides are TGTGCCAGTAGTATCTCAGGAACACTAAGCACAGATACGCAGTATTTT. It codes for CASSISGTLSTDTQYF.

This rearrangement joins TRBV20-1 to TRBJ2-5; TRBD1 is a possible D gene (5 bases). V lost 2 bases and J lost 4, with 5 bases in between. The CDR3 runs 11 residues. Germline loops: CDR1 DFQATT, CDR2 SNEGSKA (reference sequence). In DNA, the CDR3 is TGCAGTGCTAGACAGGGAGAGACCCAGTACTTC. As protein: CSARQGETQYF.

This clone was counted a single time. The V and J genes are TRBV6-5 and TRBJ1-4; no firm D call. The V gene's germline CDR1 is MNHEY and CDR2 SVGAGI. The CDR3 runs to 14 residues. V lost 2 bases and J lost 2, with 6 bases in between. CDR3 in DNA: TGTGCCAGCAGTTACGGGGTTACTAATGAAAAACTGTTTTTT. Protein product: CASSYGVTNEKLFF.